This T cell receptor beta chain is drawn from a study of Graves' ophthalmopathy and Graves' hyperthyroidism. Study overall: Ahead of any treatment, peripheral blood was obtained at the initial diagnosis.

Whole-study results and caveats: Blood repertoires reportedly contained most expanded thyroid clonotypes above 0.001 frequency.

This CDR3 spans 15 amino acids. V was pared by 5 bases and J by 0 bases, with 5 bases of the junction left unmatched. CDR1 and CDR2 (germline): ENHRY, SYGVKD. The sequenced template was RNA, covering the TCR beta CDR3 region. An opening RT-PCR round employed HTBI primers and preceded a second-round multiplex PCR. TCRdb analysed the multiplex PCR reads with MiXCR anew, one entry per CDR3 protein. The table lists about 740,000 distinct CDR3 sequences, 35% to 50% of them singletons. For this clonotype: Its antigen is unidentified.

Ophthalmopathy was moderately-to-severely active, CAS at least 3, NOSPECS at least 4, lasting under 3 months. Someone took the PBMCs out of less than 11 ml of fresh peripheral blood. Sequencing was carried out using peripheral blood. The V and J genes are TRBV10-3 and TRBJ2-3, with TRBD2 identical over 7 bases. The receptor comes from an adult man with Graves' ophthalmopathy. The CDR3 DNA follows: TGTGCCATCAGTCCTTGGGAGGGAAGCACAGATACGCAGTATTTT. It is translated as CAISPWEGSTDTQYF.